A selection of T cell receptor beta chains follows, all from one sample in a study of T cell responses to AZD1222 COVID-19 vaccine. TCRdb's table, derived via immunoSEQ multiplex PCR, lists solely in-frame clones and lacks some. The sample holds more than 110,000 clones, 80% to 95% seen once. The sequencing here drew on peripheral blood, taken on day 0 of AZD1222 vaccination. These receptors all stem from an adult in good health. CDR3s include the opening cysteine and the closing phenylalanine or tryptophan. Each record gives: clone size, V gene, D gene, J gene, CDR3 protein, CDR3 DNA. D genes are given only for firm matches. Size tells how often a clone was seen (once, few, many) or the class of an expanded clone, and some rows leave it out.

clone size: -; V gene: TRBV11-2; D gene: TRBD2; J gene: TRBJ2-5; CDR3 protein: CASSPTSGSSQYF; CDR3 DNA: TGTGCCAGCAGCCCGACTAGCGGGAGTTCCCAGTACTTC
clone size: -; V gene: TRBV15; D gene: TRBD1; J gene: TRBJ1-2; CDR3 protein: CATSGQGVDLYGYTF; CDR3 DNA: TGTGCCACCAGCGGACAGGGCGTAGACCTCTATGGCTACACCTTC
clone size: -; V gene: TRBV11-3; D gene: -; J gene: TRBJ2-1; CDR3 protein: CASSLSYNEQFF; CDR3 DNA: TGTGCCAGCAGCTTATCGTACAATGAGCAGTTCTTC
clone size: few; V gene: TRBV28; D gene: TRBD1; J gene: TRBJ1-2; CDR3 protein: CASSLTGVTSSRGYTF; CDR3 DNA: TGTGCCAGCAGCCTAACAGGGGTAACTTCGTCCCGTGGCTACACCTTC
clone size: -; V gene: TRBV16; D gene: -; J gene: TRBJ1-4; CDR3 protein: CASSRPTGRPNEKLFF; CDR3 DNA: TGTGCCAGCAGCCGCCCGACGGGCAGACCTAATGAAAAACTGTTTTTT
clone size: -; V gene: TRBV18; D gene: TRBD2; J gene: TRBJ2-3; CDR3 protein: CASSPSSGRRDTQYF; CDR3 DNA: TGTGCCAGCTCACCAAGCAGCGGGAGGCGAGATACGCAGTATTTT
clone size: -; V gene: TRBV6-5; D gene: -; J gene: TRBJ1-2; CDR3 protein: CASSYLSGGWGYTF; CDR3 DNA: TGTGCCAGCAGTTACTTGTCCGGGGGCTGGGGCTACACCTTC
clone size: -; V gene: TRBV29-1; D gene: TRBD1; J gene: TRBJ1-2; CDR3 protein: CSVDPQGVGYGYTF; CDR3 DNA: TGCAGCGTTGATCCCCAGGGGGTTGGGTATGGCTACACCTTC
clone size: -; V gene: TRBV29-1; D gene: TRBD1; J gene: TRBJ2-5; CDR3 protein: CSAGRTGDGETQYF; CDR3 DNA: TGCAGCGCCGGGCGGACAGGGGACGGAGAGACCCAGTACTTC
clone size: -; V gene: TRBV3-1/TRBV3-2; D gene: -; J gene: TRBJ2-7; CDR3 protein: CASSTWAASSYEQYF; CDR3 DNA: TGTGCCAGCAGCACTTGGGCAGCGAGCTCCTACGAGCAGTACTTC
clone size: -; V gene: TRBV6-4; D gene: TRBD1; J gene: TRBJ2-1; CDR3 protein: CATSPFGRGLEQFF; CDR3 DNA: TGTGCCACCTCCCCGTTCGGCAGGGGGCTTGAGCAGTTCTTC
clone size: -; V gene: TRBV5-1; D gene: TRBD2; J gene: TRBJ2-3; CDR3 protein: CASTPGLAGGPDLGWYF; CDR3 DNA: TGCGCCAGCACACCGGGACTAGCGGGGGGGCCCGACCTTGGCTGGTATTTT
clone size: once; V gene: TRBV6-4; D gene: TRBD1; J gene: TRBJ2-2; CDR3 protein: CASRDRDGGELFF; CDR3 DNA: TGTGCCAGTCGGGACAGGGATGGCGGGGAGCTGTTTTTT
clone size: -; V gene: TRBV24-1; D gene: -; J gene: TRBJ1-2; CDR3 protein: CATAADHYGYTF; CDR3 DNA: TGTGCCACGGCGGCAGACCACTATGGCTACACCTTC
clone size: -; V gene: TRBV7-2; D gene: -; J gene: TRBJ1-1; CDR3 protein: CASSDRYTEAFF; CDR3 DNA: TGTGCCAGCAGCGACCGTTACACTGAAGCTTTCTTT
clone size: -; V gene: TRBV2; D gene: -; J gene: TRBJ1-6; CDR3 protein: CASRIEDRLNSPLHF; CDR3 DNA: TGTGCCAGCAGAATTGAGGACCGTTTAAATTCACCCCTCCACTTT
clone size: -; V gene: TRBV10-3; D gene: TRBD1; J gene: TRBJ2-7; CDR3 protein: CAISGPLGTGIYEQYF; CDR3 DNA: TGTGCCATCAGTGGGCCACTTGGGACAGGCATCTACGAGCAGTACTTC
clone size: -; V gene: TRBV5-1; D gene: -; J gene: TRBJ1-1; CDR3 protein: CASSLEGMNTEAFF; CDR3 DNA: TGCGCCAGCAGCTTGGAGGGGATGAACACTGAAGCTTTCTTT
clone size: -; V gene: TRBV5-1; D gene: -; J gene: TRBJ2-5; CDR3 protein: CASSSASGETQYF; CDR3 DNA: TGCGCCAGCAGCTCCGCTTCAGGGGAGACCCAGTACTTC
clone size: once; V gene: TRBV27; D gene: -; J gene: TRBJ2-5; CDR3 protein: CASSNRVLETQYF; CDR3 DNA: TGTGCCAGCAGCAACAGGGTTCTCGAGACCCAGTACTTC
clone size: once; V gene: TRBV2; D gene: -; J gene: TRBJ2-7; CDR3 protein: CASSESRGAYEQYF; CDR3 DNA: TGTGCCAGCAGTGAGTCCAGGGGGGCCTACGAGCAGTACTTC
clone size: -; V gene: TRBV10-3; D gene: TRBD2; J gene: TRBJ2-7; CDR3 protein: CAISEGLAGGFYEQYF; CDR3 DNA: TGTGCCATCAGTGAAGGACTAGCGGGGGGGTTTTACGAGCAGTACTTC
clone size: once; V gene: TRBV4-1; D gene: TRBD1; J gene: TRBJ1-5; CDR3 protein: CASSQGSGTDSNQPQHF; CDR3 DNA: TGCGCCAGCAGCCAAGGGTCCGGGACAGATAGCAATCAGCCCCAGCATTTT
clone size: -; V gene: TRBV19; D gene: -; J gene: TRBJ1-5; CDR3 protein: CASTTGGGQPQHF; CDR3 DNA: TGTGCCAGTACCACCGGGGGCGGTCAGCCCCAGCATTTT
clone size: few; V gene: TRBV2; D gene: -; J gene: TRBJ1-1; CDR3 protein: CARGKGLTEAFF; CDR3 DNA: TGTGCCAGAGGGAAGGGTTTAACTGAAGCTTTCTTT
clone size: -; V gene: TRBV3-1/TRBV3-2; D gene: TRBD2; J gene: TRBJ2-1; CDR3 protein: CASSRGGGGKDEQFF; CDR3 DNA: TGTGCCAGCAGCCGCGGTGGCGGGGGAAAGGATGAGCAGTTCTTC
clone size: -; V gene: TRBV23-1; D gene: TRBD1; J gene: TRBJ1-5; CDR3 protein: CASSHLTGINQPQHF; CDR3 DNA: TGCGCCAGCAGCCACCTGACAGGGATTAATCAGCCCCAGCATTTT
clone size: -; V gene: TRBV7-2; D gene: TRBD2; J gene: TRBJ2-3; CDR3 protein: CASSLAIRTSGGTDTQYF; CDR3 DNA: TGTGCCAGCAGCTTAGCGATCAGGACTAGCGGGGGCACAGATACGCAGTATTTT
clone size: once; V gene: TRBV14; D gene: -; J gene: TRBJ2-3; CDR3 protein: CASSQLPGHSTDTQYF; CDR3 DNA: TGTGCCAGCAGCCAACTTCCGGGCCATAGCACAGATACGCAGTATTTT
clone size: -; V gene: TRBV6-5; D gene: -; J gene: TRBJ2-1; CDR3 protein: CASSYAGTQAYNEQFF; CDR3 DNA: TGTGCCAGCAGTTACGCCGGGACACAAGCCTACAATGAGCAGTTCTTC
clone size: -; V gene: TRBV20-1; D gene: -; J gene: TRBJ2-7; CDR3 protein: CSASSPLSSYEQYF; CDR3 DNA: TGCAGTGCTAGTTCCCCACTAAGCTCCTACGAGCAGTACTTC
clone size: -; V gene: TRBV19; D gene: -; J gene: TRBJ2-5; CDR3 protein: CASSIGFRAETQYF; CDR3 DNA: TGTGCCAGTAGTATAGGTTTCCGAGCGGAGACCCAGTACTTC
clone size: -; V gene: TRBV5-4; D gene: -; J gene: TRBJ1-6; CDR3 protein: CASSPHPDRSNSPLHF; CDR3 DNA: TGTGCCAGCAGCCCCCACCCGGACAGATCAAATTCACCCCTCCACTTT
clone size: once; V gene: TRBV27; D gene: -; J gene: TRBJ2-1; CDR3 protein: CASSVSSGYNEQFF; CDR3 DNA: TGTGCCAGCAGTGTTTCGTCAGGGTACAATGAGCAGTTCTTC
clone size: -; V gene: TRBV5-8; D gene: -; J gene: TRBJ1-1; CDR3 protein: CASSFVNTEAFF; CDR3 DNA: TGTGCCAGCAGCTTTGTAAACACTGAAGCTTTCTTT
clone size: -; V gene: TRBV5-5; D gene: TRBD1; J gene: TRBJ2-7; CDR3 protein: CASSLGSGTGSFEQYF; CDR3 DNA: TGTGCCAGCAGCTTGGGATCCGGGACAGGTTCTTTCGAGCAGTACTTC
clone size: once; V gene: TRBV2; D gene: -; J gene: TRBJ2-7; CDR3 protein: CATKRSQSYEQYF; CDR3 DNA: TGTGCCACTAAACGGTCGCAATCCTACGAGCAGTACTTC
clone size: once; V gene: TRBV18; D gene: -; J gene: TRBJ2-7; CDR3 protein: CASSRGRLDEQYF; CDR3 DNA: TGTGCCAGCTCACGGGGGCGCTTGGACGAGCAGTACTTC
clone size: -; V gene: TRBV19; D gene: -; J gene: TRBJ1-5; CDR3 protein: CASNPLQGSQPQHF; CDR3 DNA: TGTGCCAGTAATCCGCTACAGGGCTCTCAGCCCCAGCATTTT
clone size: -; V gene: TRBV11-1; D gene: -; J gene: TRBJ1-1; CDR3 protein: CASSFKQNTEAFF; CDR3 DNA: TGTGCCAGCAGCTTCAAGCAGAACACTGAAGCTTTCTTT
clone size: -; V gene: TRBV5-1; D gene: TRBD1; J gene: TRBJ1-1; CDR3 protein: CASSSGQGHTEAFF; CDR3 DNA: TGCGCCAGCAGCTCAGGACAGGGGCACACTGAAGCTTTCTTT
clone size: -; V gene: TRBV5-1; D gene: TRBD1; J gene: TRBJ1-6; CDR3 protein: CASSPRQGRNSPLHF; CDR3 DNA: TGCGCCAGCAGCCCGCGACAGGGGCGAAATTCACCCCTCCACTTT
clone size: -; V gene: TRBV28; D gene: -; J gene: TRBJ2-2; CDR3 protein: CASSLATGELFF; CDR3 DNA: TGTGCCAGCAGTTTGGCTACCGGGGAGCTGTTTTTT
clone size: -; V gene: TRBV19; D gene: -; J gene: TRBJ2-2; CDR3 protein: CASSIRQTSRDTGELFF; CDR3 DNA: TGTGCCAGTAGTATCCGACAGACTAGTAGGGACACCGGGGAGCTGTTTTTT
clone size: -; V gene: TRBV27; D gene: TRBD1; J gene: TRBJ1-1; CDR3 protein: CASSGGQGLTEAFF; CDR3 DNA: TGTGCCAGCAGTGGAGGACAGGGACTCACTGAAGCTTTCTTT
clone size: -; V gene: TRBV7-9; D gene: TRBD1; J gene: TRBJ1-2; CDR3 protein: CASRPGQGNYGYTF; CDR3 DNA: TGTGCCAGCAGACCCGGACAGGGAAACTATGGCTACACCTTC